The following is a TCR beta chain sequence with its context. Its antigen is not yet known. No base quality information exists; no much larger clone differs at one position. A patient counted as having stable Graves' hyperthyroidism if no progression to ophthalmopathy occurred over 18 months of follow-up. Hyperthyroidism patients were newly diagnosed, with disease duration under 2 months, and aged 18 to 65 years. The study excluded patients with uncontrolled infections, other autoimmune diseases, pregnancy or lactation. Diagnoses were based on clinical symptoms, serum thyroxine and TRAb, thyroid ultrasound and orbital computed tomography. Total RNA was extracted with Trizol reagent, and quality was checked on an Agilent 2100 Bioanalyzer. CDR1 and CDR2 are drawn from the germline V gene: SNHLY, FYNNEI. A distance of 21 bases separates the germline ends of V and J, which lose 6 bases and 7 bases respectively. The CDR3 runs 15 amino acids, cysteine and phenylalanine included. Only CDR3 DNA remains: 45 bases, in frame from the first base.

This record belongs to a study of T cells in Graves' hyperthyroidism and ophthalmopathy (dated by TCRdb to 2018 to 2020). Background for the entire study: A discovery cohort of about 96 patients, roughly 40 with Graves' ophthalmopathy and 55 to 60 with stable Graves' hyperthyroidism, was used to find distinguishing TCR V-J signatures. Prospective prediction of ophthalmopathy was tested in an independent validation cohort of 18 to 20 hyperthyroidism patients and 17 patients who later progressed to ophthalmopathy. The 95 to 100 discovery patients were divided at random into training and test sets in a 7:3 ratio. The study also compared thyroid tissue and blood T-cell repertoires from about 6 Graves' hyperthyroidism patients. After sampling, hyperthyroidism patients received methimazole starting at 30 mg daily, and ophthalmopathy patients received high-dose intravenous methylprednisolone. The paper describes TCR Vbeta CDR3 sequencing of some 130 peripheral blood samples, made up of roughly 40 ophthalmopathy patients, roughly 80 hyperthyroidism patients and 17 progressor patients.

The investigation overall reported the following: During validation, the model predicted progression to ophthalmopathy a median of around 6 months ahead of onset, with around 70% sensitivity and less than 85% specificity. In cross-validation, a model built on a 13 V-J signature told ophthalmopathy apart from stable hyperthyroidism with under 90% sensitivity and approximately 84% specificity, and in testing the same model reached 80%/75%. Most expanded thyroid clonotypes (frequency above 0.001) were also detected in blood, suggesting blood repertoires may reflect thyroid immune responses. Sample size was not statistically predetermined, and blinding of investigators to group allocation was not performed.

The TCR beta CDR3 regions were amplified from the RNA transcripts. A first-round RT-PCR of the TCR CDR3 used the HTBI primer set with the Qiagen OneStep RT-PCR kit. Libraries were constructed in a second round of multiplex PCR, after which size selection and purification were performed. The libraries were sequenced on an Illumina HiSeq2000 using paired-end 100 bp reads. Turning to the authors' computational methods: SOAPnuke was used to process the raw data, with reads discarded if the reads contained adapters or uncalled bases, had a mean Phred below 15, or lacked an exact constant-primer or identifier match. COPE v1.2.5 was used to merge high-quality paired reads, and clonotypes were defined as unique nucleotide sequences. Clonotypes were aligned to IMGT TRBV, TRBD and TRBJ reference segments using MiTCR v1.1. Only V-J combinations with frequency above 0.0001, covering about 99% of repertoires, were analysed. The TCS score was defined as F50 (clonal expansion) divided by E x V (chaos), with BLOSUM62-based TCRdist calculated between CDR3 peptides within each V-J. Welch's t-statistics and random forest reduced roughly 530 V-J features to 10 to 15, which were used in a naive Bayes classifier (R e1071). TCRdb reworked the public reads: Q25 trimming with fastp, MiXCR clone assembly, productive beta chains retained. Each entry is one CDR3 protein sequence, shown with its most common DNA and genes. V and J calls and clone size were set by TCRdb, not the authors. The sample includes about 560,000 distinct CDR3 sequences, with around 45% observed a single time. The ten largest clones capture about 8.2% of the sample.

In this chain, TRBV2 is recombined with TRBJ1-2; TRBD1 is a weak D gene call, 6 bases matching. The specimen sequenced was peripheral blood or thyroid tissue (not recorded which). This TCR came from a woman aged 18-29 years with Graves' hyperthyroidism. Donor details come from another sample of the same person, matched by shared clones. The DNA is TGTGCCAGCAGCCAAAACTCAGCGGGGGGCCTTGGCTACACCTTC. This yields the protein CASSQNSAGGLGYTF.